This T cell receptor (beta chain) was identified in a study of blood T cell repertoires in COVID-19. At the level of the study: T cells, B-cell-depleted T cells, or PBMCs supplied cDNA or gDNA.

The CDR3 consists of 16 residues. CDR1 and CDR2 from the germline V gene are SGHNT and YYREEE (reference sequence). V shed 4 bases and J 2 bases; nucleotides not matched to a gene: 7. The method was immunoSEQ multiplex PCR; TCRdb's version includes in-frame clones alone and lacks a portion of them. The sample holds roughly 250,000 clones, roughly 88% seen once. The chain is built from TRBV5-4 and TRBJ2-3; 10 nucleotides line up with TRBD2. The specimen sequenced was peripheral blood. This sequence was found in a woman between 25 and 40 years old with acute or convalescent COVID-19. CDR3 sequence: CASSPRLAGLTDTQYF. The CDR3 DNA reads TGTGCCAGCAGCCCCCGACTAGCGGGCCTCACAGATACGCAGTATTTT.